This T cell receptor beta chain was captured by sequencing in a study of blood T cell repertoires in COVID-19. Overall study context: From the United States, Italy and Spain came samples of acute and convalescent COVID-19. PBMCs, B-cell-depleted T cells, or T cells were the source of the cDNA or gDNA that made up the material.

V shed 4 bases, J shed 7 bases, and the junction held 10 bases outside the gene matches. Germline V gives CDR1 SGDLS, CDR2 YYNGEE. The CDR3 has 14 amino acids. In the authors' methods: Estimation of nucleated cell counts relied on the amplification of reference gene primers. Sequencing was performed with immunoSEQ multiplex PCR; in TCRdb, only in-frame clones are kept and a portion is missing. That table supplies the V and J calls and clone size; D and trimming were determined from the DNA. The data show around 160,000 clones, 80% seen once. Material: peripheral blood. This chain links TRBV9 with TRBJ2-7; 8 nucleotides align to TRBD1. This TCR was sampled from a man aged 60 to 75 with active or convalescent COVID-19. CDR3 protein: CASSKQGGLGEQYF. DNA for the CDR3: TGTGCCAGCAGCAAACAGGGGGGCCTCGGGGAGCAGTACTTC.